One and the same sample provided the 8 T cell receptor beta chains below, sequenced in a study of cytomegalovirus exposure and HLA in healthy donors. Use of 60 Vbeta and 13 Jbeta primers characterized the PCR. Some clones are missing from TCRdb's copy, which holds only in-frame ones; the method was immunoSEQ multiplex PCR. The data hold some 170,000 clones, with about 81% observed a single time. The sequencing input was PBMCs. The receptors stem from a girl aged 2-15 years in good health and CMV-seropositive.

The chain links TRBV6-5 to TRBJ1-1; 7 nucleotides align to TRBD1. The CDR3 has 14 amino acids. The V gene end was trimmed by 6 bases and the J gene end by 5 bases; junction bases not matched to a gene: 9. Germline-derived CDR1 and CDR2 are MNHEY and SVGAGI. The CDR3 sequence: CASRSVQGITEAFF. The CDR3 DNA follows: TGTGCCAGCAGAAGCGTACAGGGGATAACTGAAGCTTTCTTT.

V gene TRBV11-2 combines with J gene TRBJ2-7; possible D gene TRBD2, 6 bases. Trimming cost V 5 bases and J 3 bases, with 14 bases left between them. CDR1 and CDR2 from the germline V gene are SGHAT and FQNNGV. The CDR3 totals 14 residues. The CDR3 nucleotides are TGTGCCAGCAGCGGAGGGGCATCTAACTACGAGCAGTACTTC. Translating gives CASSGGASNYEQYF.

This rearrangement joins TRBV4-2 to TRBJ2-7, with 8 nucleotides matching TRBD1. J gave up 0 bases and V 4 bases, and 8 bases lay outside the gene matches. Germline CDR1 reads LGHNA; CDR2 reads YNFKEQ. The CDR3 sequence is 16 residues long. CDR3 sequence: CASSRDGTGFSYEQYF. The CDR3 nucleotides are TGTGCCAGCAGCCGAGATGGGACAGGTTTCTCCTACGAGCAGTACTTC.

This chain connects TRBV5-6 to TRBJ2-5; a weak D match, TRBD2 (5 bases). The germline V gene has CDR1 SGHDT and CDR2 YYEEEE. This CDR3 has 13 amino acids. V dropped 5 bases and J dropped 4 bases, with 12 bases sitting between them. The CDR3 loop is CASSSLAAETQYF. CDR3 DNA sequence: TGTGCCAGCAGTTCTCTAGCTGCAGAGACCCAGTACTTC. Full variable domain (remainder filled in from reference TRBV5-6 and TRBJ2-5): DAGVTQSPTHLIKTRGQQVTLRCSPKSGHDTVSWYQQALGQGPQFIFQYYEEEERQRGNFPDRFSGHQFPNYSSELNVNALLLGDSALYLCASSSLAAETQYFGPGTRLLVL.

The chain joins TRBV7-9 to TRBJ1-1; D gene unclear. The germline CDR1 and CDR2 sequences are SEHNR and FQNEAQ (reference sequence). The CDR3 length is 15 residues. V was trimmed by 1 base and J by 0 bases, leaving 9 bases between them. Here the CDR3 reads CASSLDQFVNTEAFF. In DNA form, the CDR3 reads TGTGCCAGCAGCTTAGATCAGTTCGTGAACACTGAAGCTTTCTTT.

The chain has TRBV30 and TRBJ1-2, with TRBD1 identical over 9 bases. The CDR3 spans 16 residues. The V gene's germline CDR1 is GTSNPN and CDR2 SVGIG (reference sequence). With 1 base clipped from V and 2 bases from J, the junction kept 8 bases outside the gene matches. The CDR3 region is CAWSAGTGFGNYGYTF. CDR3 bases: TGTGCCTGGAGTGCAGGGACAGGGTTTGGGAACTATGGCTACACCTTC.

This chain uses TRBV7-9 with TRBJ2-3, with 8 bases that match TRBD1. CDR1 and CDR2 from the germline V gene are SEHNR and FQNEAQ (reference sequence). The CDR3 runs to 15 residues. V shed 5 bases, J shed 2 bases, and the junction held 6 bases outside the gene matches. Here the CDR3 reads CASSPGQEFTDTQYF. The DNA of the CDR3 is TGTGCCAGCAGCCCGGGACAGGAATTCACAGATACGCAGTATTTT.

V gene TRBV30 combines with J gene TRBJ1-2; 9 nucleotides line up with TRBD1. Germline-derived CDR1 and CDR2 are GTSNPN and SVGIG (reference sequence). J gave up 5 bases and V 6 bases, and 7 bases lay outside the gene matches. CDR3 length equals 13 residues. The CDR3: CACRTGDRYGYTF. The CDR3 coding sequence is TGTGCCTGTCGGACAGGGGATCGATATGGCTACACCTTC.